This T cell receptor (beta chain) derives from a study of neurological immune-mediated disorders. Serving as healthy controls were blood bank volunteers based in Maryland, USA. The cell input for sorted libraries was some 1 million, and those cells were CD4+ or CD8+ T cells. It was by 5'RACE with 10-nucleotide random UMIs that the cDNA was made. TCRdb re-called the 5' RACE reads through MiXCR, storing one row per CDR3 protein. The sample has 30,000 to 50,000 distinct CDR3 sequences, around 7.2% seen once; the top ten hold roughly 6%. The table lists this clonotype with many counts. The target antigen is unknown. General study results and limits: Private repertoires in all groups were suggested, as expanded clones shared no CDR3 amino acid sequences across subjects.

Germline values: CDR1 DFQATT, CDR2 SNEGSKA (reference sequence). The ends lost 5 bases at V and 4 bases at J; junction bases unmatched: 6. The CDR3 is 14 residues long. Sequencing used CD4+ T cells from blood. The TCR was taken from a man in his fifties in good health. The rearrangement uses TRBV20-1 and TRBJ2-2; 8 nucleotides match TRBD2. CDR3: CSALAGGSTGELFF. The CDR3 nucleotides read TGCAGTGCTTTGGCGGGAGGTAGCACCGGGGAGCTGTTTTTT.